The clone carrying this TCR beta chain was seen a single time. V lost 4 bases to trimming and J lost 1 base, with 10 bases between them. Germline V lookup: CDR1 LNHDA, CDR2 SQIVND (reference sequence). The CDR3 spans 14 residues. This record belongs to a study of PD-L1 blockade in urothelial cancer. About the research overall: Patients' histories included 0 to 3 prior chemotherapy regimens. T cell content in blood samples showed a median of about 140,000.

Time point of the sample: pretreatment peripheral blood. Added to each PCR by spiking were synthetic TCR analog templates. Assay: immunoSEQ multiplex PCR; the TCRdb copy retains only in-frame clones and omits some. The sample gives about 95,000 clones, roughly 87% of which show up once; approximately 2% is in the top ten. The chain recombines TRBV19 with TRBJ1-1; TRBD1 is a possible D gene (5 bases). The sequence derives from a man in his sixties with urothelial cancer. Material: PBMCs, obtained around atezolizumab (anti-PD-L1) treatment. CDR3 sequence reads: CASSRKQANTEAFF. The DNA for the CDR3 is TGTGCCAGTAGTAGGAAACAGGCGAACACTGAAGCTTTCTTT.